These 32 T cell receptor beta chains share one sample of origin, sequenced in a study of CD8 T cells in ankylosing spondylitis. Overall study findings and caveats: About 8 highly homologous variants made up a TCR beta motif, and this motif appeared characteristic of ankylosing spondylitis blood.

TCRdb processed the 5' RACE reads anew with MiXCR; each CDR3 protein has one entry. This sample has some 100,000 distinct CDR3 sequences, with about 8.1% found just once. Their cognate antigens are unknown. Sequenced material: blood, either unsorted or a sorted T cell fraction (not recorded which). The receptors come from a male donor with ankylosing spondylitis.

This clonotype was recorded many times. This rearrangement joins TRBV10-3 to TRBJ2-4; 13 positions match TRBD2. The CDR3 consists of 15 residues. The germline V gene encodes CDR1 ENHRY and CDR2 SYGVKD. Trimming took 8 bases from V and 8 from J; bases not matched to a gene: 9. The CDR3 DNA reads TGTGCCATCGCAACTAGCGGGAGGGCCGGAGACATTCAGTACTTC. It specifies CAIATSGRAGDIQYF.

This clonotype turned up a few times. The rearrangement uses TRBV19 and TRBJ2-1; 7 positions agree with TRBD2. With 4 bases clipped from V and 10 bases from J, the junction kept 7 bases outside the gene matches. Germline CDR1 LNHDA, CDR2 SQIVND (reference sequence). The CDR3 spans 13 residues. Here the CDR3 reads CASSRTRSNEQFF. The DNA for the CDR3 is TGTGCCAGTAGTAGGACTAGGTCCAACGAGCAGTTCTTC. Full variable domain (outside the CDR3, taken from reference TRBV19 and TRBJ2-1): DGGITQSPKYLFRKEGQNVTLSCEQNLNHDAMYWYRQDPGQGLRLIYYSQIVNDFQKGDIAEGYSVSREKKESFPLTVTSAQKNPTAFYLCASSRTRSNEQFFGPGTRLTVL.

This clonotype has just a few counts. This sequence joins TRBV13 and TRBJ1-5, with TRBD1 identical over 9 bases. Per the germline V gene, CDR1 is PRHDT and CDR2 is FYEKMQ (reference sequence). V gave up 8 bases and J gave up 4 bases; unmatched junction bases: 0. The CDR3 contains 12 residues. CDR3 in amino acids: CASGQGNQPQHF. The CDR3 coding sequence is TGTGCCAGCGGACAGGGGAATCAGCCCCAGCATTTT.

V and J are TRBV7-8 and TRBJ2-7, with 7 bases lining up with TRBD2. V lost 3 bases and J lost 4; bases outside the gene matches: 6. Germline V gene data show CDR1 as SGHVS and CDR2 as FQNEAQ. CDR3 size: 14 residues. The CDR3 is CASSFAAGDYEQYF. In DNA, the CDR3 is TGTGCCAGCAGCTTCGCGGCGGGGGATTACGAGCAGTACTTC.

This clonotype was observed at least ten times. The chain is built from TRBV15 and TRBJ2-1, with D hard to call. Germline V gene data show CDR1 as LNHNV and CDR2 as YYDKDF (reference sequence). This CDR3 is built from 13 residues. Trimming pared 1 base from V and 5 bases from J, leaving 6 bases between. CDR3 amino acids: CATSRAENNEQFF. In DNA, the CDR3 is TGTGCCACCAGCAGAGCGGAGAACAATGAGCAGTTCTTC.

In this sample, this clonotype turned up a few times. The chain joins TRBV6-4 to TRBJ2-2; 8 positions match TRBD2. The CDR3 loop spans 16 amino acids. Germline CDR1 and CDR2: MRHNA and SNTAGT. V was pared by 4 bases and J by 2 bases, with 6 bases of the junction left unmatched. The CDR3 sequence: CASSGKAGDNTGELFF. The DNA for the CDR3 is TGTGCCAGCAGTGGAAAAGCGGGAGACAACACCGGGGAGCTGTTTTTT.

This chain connects TRBV5-5 to TRBJ2-1; D not certain. Germline V CDR1 and CDR2: SGHKS, YYEKEE (reference sequence). V lost 0 bases to trimming and J lost 0 bases, with 7 bases between them. CDR3 length: 15 residues. CDR3 amino acids: CASSLAYSSYNEQFF. CDR3 DNA sequence: TGTGCCAGCAGCTTGGCCTACAGCTCCTACAATGAGCAGTTCTTC.

In this sample, this clonotype turned up a few times. The chain uses TRBV12-3 or TRBV12-4 and TRBJ1-2; D not resolved. This CDR3 has 11 amino acids. The V gene lost 4 bases and the J gene lost 8 bases, with 8 bases spanning the gap. The CDR3 here is CASSYGKGYTF. The CDR3, as DNA: TGTGCCAGCAGTTATGGGAAGGGCTACACCTTC.

This clonotype was recorded a few times. This CDR3 is CASSIGTALNTGELFF. In DNA form, the CDR3 reads TGTGCCAGTAGTATCGGGACAGCCCTGAACACCGGGGAGCTGTTTTTT. The J gene is TRBJ2-2, the V gene TRBV19; 7 nucleotides align to TRBD1. The CDR3 is 16 amino acids. The trim removed 3 bases at V and 1 base at J, leaving 5 bases unmatched. The germline gives CDR1 LNHDA, CDR2 SQIVND (reference sequence).

This clonotype was detected ten times or more. CDR3 residues: CSARGGQGSTLDGYTF. CDR3 DNA: TGCAGTGCTAGAGGGGGACAGGGAAGTACCCTTGATGGCTACACCTTC. The J gene is TRBJ1-2, the V gene TRBV20-1, with 9 bases that match TRBD1. The CDR3 contains 16 residues. Looked up from germline, CDR1 is DFQATT and CDR2 is SNEGSKA (reference sequence). V lost 1 base, J lost 6 bases, and 12 bases stayed unmatched.

This clonotype occurred many times. The chain employs TRBV20-1 and TRBJ2-2, with TRBD1 matching over 7 bases. CDR1 DFQATT and CDR2 SNEGSKA come from the germline V gene (reference sequence). V lost 2 bases to trimming and J lost 3 bases; unmatched junction nucleotides: 3. CDR3 length: 14 amino acids. CDR3 residues: CSARLQGDTGELFF. For the CDR3, the DNA is TGCAGTGCTAGACTCCAGGGGGACACCGGGGAGCTGTTTTTT.

This clonotype has a handful of counts. This chain uses TRBV2 with TRBJ2-1; TRBD2 agrees at 8 bases. V shed 7 bases, J shed 7 bases, and the junction held 9 bases outside the gene matches. Germline V lookup: CDR1 SNHLY, CDR2 FYNNEI. The CDR3 contains 14 residues. CDR3 DNA sequence: TGTGCCAGCATGGAGACTAGCGATATTAATGAGCAGTTCTTC. Translating gives CASMETSDINEQFF.

This chain uses TRBV20-1 with TRBJ1-3; D unclear. CDR3 length: 15 amino acids. Germline CDR1 is DFQATT and CDR2 is SNEGSKA (reference sequence). V dropped 0 bases and J dropped 4 bases, with 13 bases sitting between them. The CDR3: CSARDQDDGGNTIYF. The CDR3 region has the DNA TGCAGTGCTAGAGATCAGGACGACGGGGGAAACACCATATATTTT.

This chain links TRBV6-1 with TRBJ1-5, with D perhaps matching TRBD1 (5 bases). CDR1 and CDR2 from the germline V gene are MNHNS and SASEGT. The CDR3 length is 15 residues. The V gene lost 0 bases and the J gene lost 1 base, with 7 bases spanning the gap. The CDR3: CASSEARQSNQPQHF. The CDR3 bases are TGTGCCAGCAGTGAAGCACGACAGAGCAATCAGCCCCAGCATTTT.

The chain links TRBV24-1 to TRBJ2-1; D is possibly TRBD1 or TRBD2 (5 bases each). V was cut by 0 bases and J by 5 bases, with 7 bases left in between. This CDR3 has 14 amino acids. CDR1 KGHDR and CDR2 SFDVKD come from the germline V gene. The CDR3 is CATSDLRGNNEQFF. The CDR3 nucleotides read TGTGCCACCAGTGATTTGCGGGGCAACAATGAGCAGTTCTTC.

In its sample, this clonotype was seen many times. The chain joins TRBV5-6 to TRBJ2-3, with no clear D. V lost 2 bases to trimming and J lost 0 bases, with 4 bases between them. Germline V lookup: CDR1 SGHDT, CDR2 YYEEEE. The CDR3 runs to 13 residues. The CDR3 region has the DNA TGTGCCAGCAGCTTAACTAGCACAGATACGCAGTATTTT. Translated, it gives CASSLTSTDTQYF.

This clonotype has more than one count but fewer than ten. The CDR3 DNA follows: TGTGCCAGCAGCCAAACGCCCCTCCTCCAAACGGTTGAAGCTTTCTTT. This translates into CASSQTPLLQTVEAFF. This chain connects TRBV3-1 to TRBJ1-1; D remains unclear. The CDR3 loop spans 16 amino acids. V was cut by 2 bases and J by 7 bases, with 20 bases left in between. Germline loops: CDR1 LGHDT, CDR2 YNNKEL (reference sequence).

This clonotype turned up a few times. This chain links TRBV10-1 with TRBJ2-5; TRBD1 agrees at 7 bases. Germline V gene data show CDR1 as WNHNN and CDR2 as SYGVQD (reference sequence). Trimming cost V 0 bases and J 5 bases; bases outside gene matches: 12. The length of the CDR3 is 17 residues. This chain's CDR3 is CASSESIGTGEQETQYF. The CDR3, as DNA: TGCGCCAGCAGTGAGTCGATTGGAACAGGGGAGCAGGAGACCCAGTACTTC.

This clonotype occurred a few times. The chain employs TRBV27 and TRBJ2-1; D is uncertain. Trimming stripped 4 bases from V and 3 bases from J, with 7 bases between. Germline V gene lookup returns CDR1 MNHEY and CDR2 SMNVEV (reference sequence). The CDR3 runs 13 residues. The CDR3 is CASSYTVYNEQFF. CDR3 coding DNA: TGTGCCAGCAGTTATACAGTCTACAATGAGCAGTTCTTC.

The V and J genes are TRBV7-9 and TRBJ1-1; a weak D match, TRBD1 (6 bases). The V and J ends lost 5 bases and 7 bases respectively, with 14 bases between them. Germline CDR1 is SEHNR and CDR2 is FQNEAQ (reference sequence). This CDR3 has 13 residues. The CDR3 DNA follows: TGTGCCAGCAGCCCTATAAGGGACATTGAAGCTTTCTTT. It yields the protein CASSPIRDIEAFF.

This chain uses TRBV24-1 with TRBJ2-1; D ambiguous. CDR3 size: 16 residues. Germline values: CDR1 KGHDR, CDR2 SFDVKD. The V gene lost 5 bases and the J gene lost 7 bases, with 20 bases spanning the gap. The CDR3 bases are TGTGCCACCAGTGCCTCAGGAGTACTTGGTTGGAATGAGCAGTTCTTC. Translated, it gives CATSASGVLGWNEQFF.

This clonotype was detected a few times. The rearrangement links TRBV5-6 to TRBJ2-7, with D uncertain. Trimming pared 0 bases from V and 5 bases from J, leaving 6 bases between. CDR1 and CDR2 (germline): SGHDT, YYEEEE. The CDR3 covers 12 residues. In DNA, the CDR3 is TGTGCCAGCAGCTTGGCAGAAGACGAGCAGTACGTC. Translating gives CASSLAEDEQYV.

This clonotype appeared many times. CDR3 coding DNA: TGTGCCAGCAGTCAGGGGCAGAGCACTGAAGCTTTCTTT. This translates into CASSQGQSTEAFF. V gene TRBV25-1 combines with J gene TRBJ1-1; TRBD1 might be the D (6 bases). The V end lost 5 bases, the J end lost 4 bases, and 11 bases lay between the germline ends. CDR1 is MGHDK and CDR2 is SYGVNS in the germline V gene. The CDR3 has 13 residues.

This clonotype was counted ten times or more. The CDR3 region has the DNA TGTGCCAGCAGCCAAGTCCTTAGCAATCAGCCCCAGCATTTT. It is translated as CASSQVLSNQPQHF. This chain joins TRBV3-1 and TRBJ1-5; D uncertain. CDR1 and CDR2 from the germline V gene are LGHDT and YNNKEL (reference sequence). V was trimmed by 1 base and J by 0 bases, leaving 4 bases between them. The CDR3 spans 14 residues.

In its sample, this clonotype was seen many times. The chain couples TRBV28 to TRBJ2-3; D is ambiguous. The CDR3 covers 13 residues. V lost 3 bases, J lost 1 base, and 5 bases lay in between. Germline CDR1 and CDR2: MDHEN and SYDVKM. This chain's CDR3 is CASSFQGTDTQYF. The CDR3 coding sequence is TGTGCCAGCAGTTTCCAGGGCACAGATACGCAGTATTTT.

At least ten counts were recorded for this clonotype. V usage is TRBV6-1 and J usage is TRBJ2-1, with 7 bases aligning to TRBD1. Trimming removed 5 bases from V and 9 bases from J; junction bases left unmatched: 1. CDR1 and CDR2 (germline): MNHNS, SASEGT. CDR3 length equals 11 residues. CDR3 nucleotides: TGTGCCAGCAGTCCAGGGGGTGAGCAGTTCTTC. Its protein product is CASSPGGEQFF.

This clonotype was seen a handful of times. The chain links TRBV6-5 to TRBJ2-2; 7 nucleotides match TRBD2. The CDR3 is made up of 15 amino acids. Germline assignment: CDR1 MNHEY and CDR2 SVGAGI. V shed 2 bases and J 7 bases; nucleotides not matched to a gene: 7. CDR3: CASSYLGGKGGELFF. CDR3 bases: TGTGCCAGCAGTTACCTGGGGGGGAAAGGCGGGGAGCTGTTTTTT.

The sample holds a few counts of this clonotype. The chain employs TRBV11-1 and TRBJ2-6, with a possible D match to TRBD2 (5 bases). V was cut by 5 bases and J by 2 bases, with 19 bases left in between. The germline V gene has CDR1 SGHAT and CDR2 FQDESV (reference sequence). CDR3 size: 18 residues. The CDR3 DNA is TGTGCCAGCAGCCTTGAGACCCGGGGTGGACCTGGGGCCAACGTCCTGACTTTC. Amino acid sequence: CASSLETRGGPGANVLTF. Combining the CDR3 with reference TRBV11-1 and TRBJ2-6 gives the whole variable domain EAEVAQSPRYKITEKSQAVAFWCDPISGHATLYWYRQILGQGPELLVQFQDESVVDDSQLPKDRFSAERLKGVDSTLKIQPAELGDSAMYLCASSLETRGGPGANVLTFGAGSRLTVL.

V gene TRBV15 combines with J gene TRBJ2-1; 9 nucleotides align to TRBD1. Germline V gives CDR1 LNHNV, CDR2 YYDKDF (reference sequence). The CDR3 totals 14 residues. The V segment lost 6 bases and the J segment 4 bases; nucleotides outside the gene matches: 4. The CDR3 sequence: CATRQGAPYNEQFF. CDR3 nucleotides: TGTGCCACCAGACAGGGGGCCCCTTACAATGAGCAGTTCTTC.

This clonotype came up many times. The rearrangement links TRBV20-1 to TRBJ2-2; 12 bases agree with TRBD2. J was trimmed by 4 bases and V by 2 bases; bases with no gene match: 2. The CDR3 covers 15 residues. CDR1 and CDR2 from the germline V gene are DFQATT and SNEGSKA (reference sequence). The CDR3 DNA reads TGCAGTGCTAGACCGGGACTAGCGGGCACCGGGGAGCTGTTTTTT. The encoded protein is CSARPGLAGTGELFF.

The chain links TRBV20-1 to TRBJ2-1; TRBD2 agrees at 13 bases. The V and J ends lost 0 bases and 6 bases, in that order; junction bases with no gene match: 8. The CDR3 spans 17 residues. Germline lookup yields CDR1 DFQATT and CDR2 SNEGSKA (reference sequence). The CDR3 DNA sequence: TGCAGTGCTAGAGATCCCACTAGCGGGAGGGTAGGCAATGAGCAGTTCTTC. Translated: CSARDPTSGRVGNEQFF.

The rearrangement uses TRBV5-5 and TRBJ1-5, with 7 bases that match TRBD1. Germline V gene data show CDR1 as SGHKS and CDR2 as YYEKEE (reference sequence). V was pared by 4 bases and J by 6 bases, with 10 bases of the junction left unmatched. The CDR3 contains 15 residues. Here the CDR3 DNA reads TGTGCCAGCAGCCCGGGACAGTCAGCGGGTCAGCCCCAGCATTTT. Its protein is CASSPGQSAGQPQHF.